The 32 T cell receptor beta chains below were found in one sample sequenced in a study of T cells after yellow fever vaccination. MiXCR, run by TCRdb on the 5' RACE reads, gives a single entry per CDR3 protein. The table includes hundreds of thousands of distinct CDR3 sequences, around 3.9% detected once. Sequenced material: PBMCs, taken on the day of the yellow fever booster vaccination. These receptors originate from a man between 18 and 35 years old who received the YFV17D yellow fever vaccine.

This clonotype came up many times. The chain joins TRBV12-3 or TRBV12-4 to TRBJ2-1; a possible D gene is TRBD2 (5 bases). CDR3 length equals 15 residues. V lost 4 bases and J lost 4, with 14 bases in between. CDR3 sequence (DNA): TGTGCCAGCAGTTCCCAGGACTTTTCTTACAATGAGCAGTTCTTC. Translated: CASSSQDFSYNEQFF.

Here the CDR3 reads CASRSGLFTEAFF. The CDR3 coding sequence is TGTGCCAGCAGATCAGGGTTGTTCACTGAAGCTTTCTTT. The chain recombines TRBV11-1 with TRBJ1-1; weak D call: TRBD1 (5 bases). The CDR3 has 13 residues. Germline V lookup: CDR1 SGHAT, CDR2 FQDESV (reference sequence). V lost 6 bases, J lost 4 bases, and 12 bases lay in between.

This clonotype was counted a few times. This chain uses TRBV20-1 with TRBJ1-1; D might be TRBD1 (5 bases). CDR1 and CDR2 from the germline V gene are DFQATT and SNEGSKA (reference sequence). The CDR3 covers 14 residues. V shed 0 bases and J shed 8 bases, with 16 bases lying between them. CDR3 in DNA: TGCAGTGCTAGAGATCAGCCGGGGGGAGGGGAAGCTTTCTTT. Amino acid sequence: CSARDQPGGGEAFF.

This clonotype was observed a handful of times. This chain links TRBV4-3 with TRBJ2-3, with D possibly TRBD2 on 5 matching bases. The CDR3 consists of 16 residues. The germline V and J ends were trimmed by 0 bases and 1 base, with 11 bases remaining between them. Germline V CDR1 and CDR2: LGHNA, YSLEER. The DNA for the CDR3 is TGCGCCAGCAGCCAAGATATGAGGGAGCGCACAGATACGCAGTATTTT. Translation: CASSQDMRERTDTQYF.

This clonotype was recorded a few times. The chain has TRBV15 and TRBJ2-7; a possible D gene is TRBD1 (6 bases). V shed 0 bases and J shed 6 bases, with 18 bases lying between them. CDR3 size: 16 residues. Germline CDR1 and CDR2: LNHNV and YYDKDF (reference sequence). Written as DNA, the CDR3 is TGTGCCACCAGCAGAGATAGGGCAGGGGCCTCCGTCGAGCAGTACGTC. It encodes CATSRDRAGASVEQYV.

Only a few counts were recorded for this clonotype. The gene calls are TRBV12-3 or TRBV12-4 and TRBJ2-3; TRBD1 is a possible D gene (6 bases). This CDR3 comprises 17 residues. V lost 1 base and J lost 2, with 16 bases in between. In nucleotides, the CDR3 is TGTGCCAGCAGTTTAGAGGGGGTGGGGGCCGACACAGATACGCAGTATTTT. It codes for CASSLEGVGADTDTQYF.

This clonotype turned up a few times. The genes are TRBV4-3 and TRBJ1-1; D remains unclear. This CDR3 has 13 residues. V was shortened by 0 bases and J by 5 bases, with 7 bases between the two germline ends. Germline CDR1 and CDR2: LGHNA and YSLEER. CDR3 protein: CASSQESATEAFF. DNA of the CDR3: TGCGCCAGCAGCCAAGAGTCCGCGACTGAAGCTTTCTTT.

This clonotype appeared many times. CDR3 nucleotides: TGTGCCAGCAGCTTAGGAATAGCTAGAAAAAGTAATACGCAGTATTTT. Protein product: CASSLGIARKSNTQYF. The V call is TRBV7-2, the J call TRBJ2-3, with D uncertain. The CDR3 has 16 amino acids. V was pared by 1 base and J by 7 bases, with 18 bases between. The germline gives CDR1 SGHTA, CDR2 FQGNSA.

This chain uses TRBV7-2 with TRBJ1-1; D is unclear. Germline loops: CDR1 SGHTA, CDR2 FQGNSA. The CDR3 consists of 14 residues. The V end lost 3 bases, the J end lost 1 base, and 9 bases lay between the germline ends. The DNA of the CDR3 is TGTGCCAGCAGCTTCGGGCGGGGGAACACTGAAGCTTTCTTT. Encoded protein: CASSFGRGNTEAFF.

This clonotype was counted ten times or more. This chain links TRBV28 with TRBJ2-3; D tentatively reads TRBD1 or TRBD2 (5 bases each). Germline V gives CDR1 MDHEN, CDR2 SYDVKM. Trimming took off 5 bases at V and 6 bases at J, with 15 bases between the two ends. This CDR3 contains 14 residues. CDR3 DNA: TGTGCCAGCAGTATCGGGGCAACGGGGGATACGCAGTATTTT. Its translation: CASSIGATGDTQYF.

Ten or more counts support this clonotype. J is TRBJ2-2 and V is TRBV10-2, with D perhaps TRBD2 (5 bases). The V and J ends lost 0 bases and 4 bases respectively, with 9 bases between them. There are 15 residues in the CDR3. The V gene's germline CDR1 is WSHSY and CDR2 SAAADI. CDR3 DNA sequence: TGCGCCAGCAGTGAGTCATTAGCGATCACCGGGGAGCTGTTTTTT. It specifies CASSESLAITGELFF.

This clonotype appeared many times. The chain joins TRBV5-1 to TRBJ2-7, with TRBD1 matching 7 bases. The CDR3 runs 14 residues. Trimming at V came to 4 bases and at J to 0 bases, leaving 4 bases not matched to a gene. Germline V gene data show CDR1 as SGHRS and CDR2 as YFSETQ. The CDR3 coding sequence is TGCGCCAGCAGCCCCGGGACAGCCTCCTACGAGCAGTACGTC. Translation: CASSPGTASYEQYV.

The chain links TRBV7-8 to TRBJ2-1, with D perhaps matching TRBD1 (5 bases). V was trimmed by 5 bases and J by 3 bases, leaving 20 bases between them. The CDR3 contains 17 residues. Germline CDR1 reads SGHVS; CDR2 reads FQNEAQ. This chain's CDR3 is CASSNPHRAGNYNEQFF. For the CDR3, the DNA is TGTGCCAGCAGCAATCCCCATCGGGCAGGGAACTACAATGAGCAGTTCTTC.

This clonotype was observed a few times. The genes are TRBV3-1 and TRBJ1-2; D remains ambiguous. Looked up from germline, CDR1 is LGHDT and CDR2 is YNNKEL (reference sequence). Trimming shortened V by 4 bases and J by 2 bases, and 8 bases separated the two germline ends. The CDR3 length is 13 residues. The CDR3 reads CASSLTQNYGYTF. DNA for the CDR3: TGTGCCAGCAGCCTAACTCAGAACTATGGCTACACCTTC.

CDR3 DNA sequence: TGTGCCAGCAGTCGACTCCTCACAGGTGCCCTCCACTTT. Amino acid sequence: CASSRLLTGALHF. This chain uses TRBV25-1 with TRBJ1-6, with a weak D call TRBD1 (5 bases). V lost 5 bases, J lost 14 bases, and 16 bases lay in between. This CDR3 comprises 13 residues. Looked up from germline, CDR1 is MGHDK and CDR2 is SYGVNS.

This clonotype occurred a few times. V usage is TRBV18 and J usage is TRBJ2-7; D is possibly TRBD2 (5 bases). V shed 3 bases and J shed 7 bases, with 19 bases lying between them. CDR1 and CDR2 (germline): KGHSH, LQKENI. CDR3 size: 15 residues. Here the CDR3 DNA reads TGTGCCAGCTCACCGTCCAGGAGCGGTAAAGGGGAGCAGTACGTC. Translation gives CASSPSRSGKGEQYV.

This clonotype was found many times. The V and J genes are TRBV11-2 and TRBJ2-1, with D unresolved. The length of the CDR3 is 11 residues. Germline-derived CDR1 and CDR2 are SGHAT and FQNNGV. Trimming shortened V by 5 bases and J by 9 bases, and 8 bases separated the two germline ends. The CDR3, as DNA: TGTGCCAGCAGCCCAGCCCTTGAGCAGTTCTTC. Translation: CASSPALEQFF.

This clonotype was seen more than once but under ten times. The chain employs TRBV2 and TRBJ1-4; TRBD1 is a possible D gene (6 bases). Trimming took off 5 bases at V and 5 bases at J, with 15 bases between the two ends. This CDR3 is 15 amino acids long. Germline assignment: CDR1 SNHLY and CDR2 FYNNEI. The CDR3 coding sequence is TGTGCCAGCAGTTCCCCACAGGGAGCGAATGAAAAACTGTTTTTT. Translation gives CASSSPQGANEKLFF.

V is TRBV14 and J is TRBJ2-3; unclear D gene. This CDR3 spans 12 amino acids. The V gene lost 4 bases and the J gene lost 2 bases, with 4 bases spanning the gap. CDR1 and CDR2 from the germline V gene are SGHDN and FVKESK. CDR3 in amino acids: CASSRITDTQYF. The CDR3 DNA sequence: TGTGCCAGCAGCCGTATCACAGATACGCAGTATTTT.

CDR3 residues: CASSLHSSAGAGETQYF. For the CDR3, the DNA is TGTGCCAGCAGTTTACACTCCTCGGCTGGAGCGGGGGAGACCCAGTACTTC. The genes are TRBV27 and TRBJ2-5; 7 bases align to TRBD2. The CDR3 extends over 17 amino acids. CDR1 MNHEY and CDR2 SMNVEV come from the germline V gene (reference sequence). Losses at the gene ends were 2 bases for V and 5 bases for J; bases not matched to a gene: 14.

In its sample, this clonotype was seen a few times. The chain combines TRBV5-1 with TRBJ2-1; TRBD2 aligns across 7 bases. V shed 1 base and J 1 base; nucleotides not matched to a gene: 5. The CDR3 is 16 residues long. Germline V lookup: CDR1 SGHRS, CDR2 YFSETQ. Here the CDR3 DNA reads TGCGCCAGCAGCTTGTCACCCGGGAGGTCCTACAATGAGCAGTTCTTC. It specifies CASSLSPGRSYNEQFF.

This clonotype was counted ten times or more. One end of the junction fails to match germline, which may point to a read error. The J gene is TRBJ2-1, the V gene TRBV7-9; D unresolved. CDR1 is SEHNR and CDR2 is FQNEAQ in the germline V gene (reference sequence). The CDR3 has 11 amino acids. CDR3 sequence: CASSFGNEQFF. The CDR3 DNA follows: TGCGCCAGCAGCTTTGGCAATGAGCAGTTCTTC.

The chain has TRBV2 and TRBJ2-3; 7 bases agree with TRBD2. The CDR3 covers 14 residues. Trimming took 8 bases from V and 4 from J; bases not matched to a gene: 9. Germline CDR1 reads SNHLY; CDR2 reads FYNNEI. CDR3 residues: CASSADAGADTQYF. Written as DNA, the CDR3 is TGTGCCAGCTCAGCCGACGCGGGGGCAGATACGCAGTATTTT.

The chain combines TRBV27 with TRBJ1-5; possible D gene TRBD1, 6 bases. CDR1 and CDR2 from the germline V gene are MNHEY and SMNVEV (reference sequence). The CDR3 extends over 14 amino acids. The germline V and J ends were trimmed by 6 bases and 2 bases, with 11 bases remaining between them. The CDR3 spells CASSINRGNQPQHF. The CDR3 nucleotides read TGTGCCAGCAGCATTAACAGGGGCAATCAGCCCCAGCATTTT.

This clonotype was counted only a few times. The chain links TRBV14 to TRBJ2-2; possible D gene TRBD2, 6 bases. V was pared by 6 bases and J by 5 bases, with 13 bases between. CDR3 length: 14 amino acids. Per germline, CDR1 SGHDN and CDR2 FVKESK. The CDR3 sequence: CASRLDYTTGELFF. In DNA, the CDR3 is TGTGCCAGCAGACTGGACTACACTACCGGGGAGCTGTTTTTT.

This clonotype was detected many times. This chain connects TRBV25-1 to TRBJ2-7, with 9 bases identical to TRBD1. Germline trimming cut 2 bases from V and 3 bases from J; bases unmatched to any gene: 11. The CDR3 totals 17 residues. Per germline, CDR1 MGHDK and CDR2 SYGVNS. Here the CDR3 reads CASSEHTRDREIYEQYF. CDR3 nucleotides: TGTGCCAGCAGTGAACACACCCGGGACAGGGAAATCTACGAGCAGTACTTC.

The gene calls are TRBV7-9 and TRBJ1-2; TRBD1 matches at 9 bases. J was trimmed by 7 bases and V by 5 bases; bases with no gene match: 5. Germline V lookup: CDR1 SEHNR, CDR2 FQNEAQ (reference sequence). The CDR3 consists of 13 residues. The CDR3 sequence is CASSKGQGRGYTF. For the CDR3, the DNA is TGTGCCAGCAGCAAGGGACAGGGACGTGGCTACACCTTC.

This clonotype has at least ten counts. The V and J genes are TRBV7-9 and TRBJ2-1; TRBD2 matches at 8 bases. With 6 bases clipped from V and 4 bases from J, the junction kept 5 bases outside the gene matches. Per the germline V gene, CDR1 is SEHNR and CDR2 is FQNEAQ (reference sequence). CDR3 length: 14 amino acids. CDR3 coding DNA: TGTGCCAGCAGTCGCGGGGGGAATTACAATGAGCAGTTCTTC. Its translation: CASSRGGNYNEQFF.

Many counts were recorded for this clonotype. The V call is TRBV12-3 or TRBV12-4, the J call TRBJ1-1; 9 bases align to TRBD1. Germline trimming cut 5 bases from V and 0 bases from J; bases unmatched to any gene: 10. CDR3 length equals 17 residues. The CDR3 nucleotides are TGTGCCAGCAGTCCTCGGGACAGGGTTTCTATGAACACTGAAGCTTTCTTT. Its protein is CASSPRDRVSMNTEAFF.

This clonotype has a count of ten or more. V usage is TRBV5-1 and J usage is TRBJ1-2; 7 nucleotides match TRBD1. The germline V gene encodes CDR1 SGHRS and CDR2 YFSETQ. The CDR3 spans 12 residues. J was trimmed by 1 base and V by 7 bases; bases with no gene match: 1. CDR3: CASGQDNYGYTF. In DNA form, the CDR3 reads TGCGCCAGCGGACAGGATAACTATGGCTACACCTTC.

The genes are TRBV6-2 or TRBV6-3 and TRBJ1-2; no clear D gene. Trimming shortened V by 4 bases and J by 5 bases, and 17 bases separated the two germline ends. This CDR3 contains 15 residues. Per germline, CDR1 MNHEY and CDR2 SVGEGT. The CDR3 region has the DNA TGTGCCAGCAGTTCCAGACTCGCTGGCGGATATGGCTACACCTTC. This gives the protein CASSSRLAGGYGYTF.

This clonotype was counted ten times or more. J is TRBJ2-7 and V is TRBV27; 8 bases fit TRBD1. The CDR3 length is 14 residues. Trimming cost V 8 bases and J 1 base; bases outside gene matches: 7. Germline V CDR1 and CDR2: MNHEY, SMNVEV (reference sequence). In nucleotides, the CDR3 is TGTGCCAGCCGGAGAGGACAGGGATCCTACGAGCAGTACTTC. It codes for CASRRGQGSYEQYF.